The 23 T cell receptor beta chains in this list originate from one sample, sequenced in a study of cytomegalovirus exposure and HLA in healthy donors. PCR amplification relied on 60 Vbeta primers (plus 13 Jbeta primers). The assay was immunoSEQ multiplex PCR, and TCRdb's table has in-frame clones only and misses some. The sample holds roughly 120,000 clones; about three quarters are singletons and the top ten take 13%. The sequenced sample was PBMCs. Source of these receptors: a woman aged 60-70 years in good health and CMV-seropositive.

This clone was observed once. The chain carries TRBV25-1 and TRBJ2-5; D perhaps matches TRBD1 (5 bases). The ends were cut back, 1 base at V and 0 bases at J, with 12 bases in the middle. The CDR3 totals 16 residues. Germline CDR1 MGHDK, CDR2 SYGVNS. CDR3: CASSESRGSYQETQYF. CDR3 nucleotide sequence: TGTGCCAGCAGTGAATCAAGGGGCTCGTACCAAGAGACCCAGTACTTC.

This sequence joins TRBV7-2 and TRBJ1-5, with 10 bases matching TRBD1. V shed 1 base and J 5 bases; nucleotides not matched to a gene: 2. This CDR3 region has 15 residues. Per the germline V gene, CDR1 is SGHTA and CDR2 is FQGNSA. CDR3 DNA sequence: TGTGCCAGCAGCTTAGTTGGGACAGGGGATCAGCCCCAGCATTTT. Translated, it gives CASSLVGTGDQPQHF.

The rearrangement joins TRBV6-5 to TRBJ1-5; 7 bases are shared with TRBD1. The junction had 7 bases not matched to a gene; V was cut back by 0 bases and J by 8 bases. The CDR3 is 15 residues long. Germline-derived CDR1 and CDR2 are MNHEY and SVGAGI. In DNA form, the CDR3 reads TGTGCCAGCAGTTACTCGACCGACAGGGTAGAGCCCCAGCATTTT. This codes for CASSYSTDRVEPQHF.

The chain uses TRBV13 and TRBJ1-5; D unclear. Germline V lookup: CDR1 PRHDT, CDR2 FYEKMQ (reference sequence). Trimming stripped 5 bases from V and 7 bases from J, with 12 bases between. CDR3 length: 13 residues. CDR3 DNA: TGTGCCAGCAGCCGAGAGGGCGAACAGCCCCAGCATTTT. Translated, it gives CASSREGEQPQHF. The whole variable domain, remainder taken from reference TRBV13 and TRBJ1-5, is AAGVIQSPRHLIKEKRETATLKCYPIPRHDTVYWYQQGPGQDPQFLISFYEKMQSDKGSIPDRFSAQQFSDYHSELNMSSLELGDSALYFCASSREGEQPQHFGDGTRLSIL.

The gene calls are TRBV29-1 and TRBJ1-1; D gene uncertain. The CDR3 covers 11 residues. Deletions cut 5 bases from V and 1 base from J, with 5 bases between. CDR1 and CDR2 (germline): SQVTM, ANQGSEA. CDR3 loop: CSVPGNTEAFF. DNA of the CDR3: TGCAGCGTTCCGGGGAACACTGAAGCTTTCTTT.

This clone showed up just a few times. The chain carries TRBV27 and TRBJ1-2; D is undetermined. V dropped 8 bases and J dropped 7 bases, with 29 bases sitting between them. Germline lookup yields CDR1 MNHEY and CDR2 SMNVEV (reference sequence). CDR3 length equals 17 residues. The CDR3 bases are TGTGCCAGCCGAGAACGAAGCGCGGCGCCGTTGGAGGCTGGCTACACCTTC. This codes for CASRERSAAPLEAGYTF.

The chain uses TRBV20-1 and TRBJ2-5; D not resolved. CDR1 is DFQATT and CDR2 is SNEGSKA in the germline V gene (reference sequence). Trimming took 7 bases from V and 1 from J, leaving 7 bases between them. This CDR3 spans 11 amino acids. The CDR3 nucleotides are TGCAGTGAGGCTAGCCAAGAGACCCAGTACTTC. Protein product: CSEASQETQYF.

This rearrangement joins TRBV6-5 to TRBJ2-7; the D gene is possibly TRBD1 (5 bases). Germline V gene lookup returns CDR1 MNHEY and CDR2 SVGAGI. The CDR3 is 12 amino acids. V was pared by 2 bases and J by 7 bases, with 9 bases between. The DNA for the CDR3 is TGTGCCAGCAGTTACCCAGGGCCGGAGCAGTACTTC. Its protein is CASSYPGPEQYF.

The V and J genes are TRBV14 and TRBJ1-1, with 10 positions matching TRBD1. Germline V gene data show CDR1 as SGHDN and CDR2 as FVKESK. With 3 bases clipped from V and 0 bases from J, the junction kept 13 bases outside the gene matches. This CDR3 comprises 19 residues. This CDR3 reads CASSQAPGQGDWLNTEAFF. CDR3 nucleotide sequence: TGTGCCAGCAGCCAGGCACCCGGACAGGGGGATTGGTTGAACACTGAAGCTTTCTTT.

The chain links TRBV27 to TRBJ2-1, with 7 positions matching TRBD1. This CDR3 comprises 16 residues. Trimming cost V 5 bases and J 6 bases; bases outside gene matches: 13. Germline lookup yields CDR1 MNHEY and CDR2 SMNVEV (reference sequence). This CDR3 is CASSPTTGVSGNEQFF. The CDR3 DNA reads TGTGCCAGCAGTCCAACTACAGGGGTCTCTGGCAATGAGCAGTTCTTC.

This clone appeared a few times. One end of the junction fails to match germline, which may point to a read error. The V and J genes are TRBV29-1 and TRBJ2-5; D might be TRBD2 (6 bases). CDR1 is SQVTM, CDR2 ANQGSEA, per germline. CDR3 length: 14 residues. CDR3 sequence reads: CSVAGEVPQETRYF. CDR3 DNA: TGCAGCGTTGCGGGAGAGGTTCCACAAGAGACCCGGTACTTC.

The chain couples TRBV7-2 to TRBJ2-7; the D gene is possibly TRBD2 (5 bases). The V gene lost 5 bases and the J gene lost 7 bases, with 15 bases spanning the gap. In germline, CDR1 is SGHTA, CDR2 FQGNSA. This CDR3 is built from 13 residues. In DNA, the CDR3 is TGTGCCAGCAGCCCCGGGGTCCGGAGGGAGCAGTACTTC. Translating gives CASSPGVRREQYF.

The chain couples TRBV7-2 to TRBJ2-3; possible D gene TRBD2, 6 bases. CDR3 length: 13 residues. Germline V gene data show CDR1 as SGHTA and CDR2 as FQGNSA. Trimming pared 4 bases from V and 7 bases from J, leaving 12 bases between. The CDR3 loop reads CASSSPGANTQYF. The CDR3 nucleotides read TGTGCCAGCAGCTCTCCGGGAGCCAATACGCAGTATTTT.

The chain combines TRBV11-2 with TRBJ2-5, with a weak D call TRBD1 (6 bases). The J call may be wrong; the DNA end is better matched by TRBJ2-7. Germline CDR1 is SGHAT and CDR2 is FQNNGV. There are 14 residues in the CDR3. The CDR3 reads CASSLTGWLNEQYF. In DNA, the CDR3 is TGTGCCAGCAGCCTAACAGGGTGGTTAAACGAGCAGTACTTC.

The V call is TRBV7-2, the J call TRBJ2-3; D remains unclear. The CDR3 runs 14 residues. Per germline, CDR1 SGHTA and CDR2 FQGNSA. The V end lost 5 bases, the J end lost 0 bases, and 9 bases lay between the germline ends. The CDR3 protein is CASSPLSSTDTQYF. CDR3 nucleotides: TGTGCCAGCAGCCCTCTATCTAGCACAGATACGCAGTATTTT.

This chain uses TRBV7-2 with TRBJ1-1, with D possibly TRBD1 on 6 matching bases. This CDR3 is built from 15 residues. Germline lookup yields CDR1 SGHTA and CDR2 FQGNSA. Trimming cost V 5 bases and J 0 bases, with 13 bases left between them. DNA of the CDR3: TGTGCCAGCAGCCGGGGCGGACAGCTGAACACTGAAGCTTTCTTT. Translation: CASSRGGQLNTEAFF.

This chain connects TRBV5-4 to TRBJ1-2; 7 bases fit TRBD1. Germline loops: CDR1 SGHNT, CDR2 YYREEE (reference sequence). The CDR3 loop spans 15 amino acids. Trimming removed 3 bases from V and 0 bases from J; junction bases left unmatched: 5. CDR3: CASSWGQQTNYGYTF. The CDR3 DNA sequence: TGTGCCAGCAGCTGGGGACAGCAAACTAACTATGGCTACACCTTC. Drawing the rest from reference TRBV5-4 and TRBJ1-2, the complete variable domain is ETGVTQSPTHLIKTRGQQVTLRCSSQSGHNTVSWYQQALGQGPQFIFQYYREEENGRGNFPPRFSGLQFPNYSSELNVNALELDDSALYLCASSWGQQTNYGYTFGSGTRLTVV.

This clone was counted only a few times. The J gene is TRBJ2-2, the V gene TRBV7-6, with a weak D call TRBD1 (6 bases). The CDR3 totals 15 residues. Trimming took off 5 bases at V and 7 bases at J, with 17 bases between the two ends. The germline gives CDR1 SGHVS, CDR2 FNYEAQ. The CDR3 DNA follows: TGTGCCAGCAGCCCCCCTATGGGGGCGGGCGGGGAGCTGTTTTTT. Protein: CASSPPMGAGGELFF.

This chain joins TRBV6-5 and TRBJ1-1; possibly TRBD1 for D (6 bases). Germline values: CDR1 MNHEY, CDR2 SVGAGI. V lost 6 bases, J lost 1 base, and 15 bases lay in between. The CDR3 is 15 residues long. The CDR3 is CASSPGGAANTEAFF. The CDR3 DNA follows: TGTGCCAGCAGCCCGGGGGGGGCAGCGAACACTGAAGCTTTCTTT.

V usage is TRBV6-5 and J usage is TRBJ2-1; TRBD1 agrees at 10 bases. Germline CDR1 reads MNHEY; CDR2 reads SVGAGI. CDR3 size: 15 residues. With 5 bases clipped from V and 8 bases from J, the junction kept 9 bases outside the gene matches. DNA of the CDR3: TGTGCCAGCAGTCTTACCGGGACAGGGGACCATGAGCAGTTCTTC. This translates into CASSLTGTGDHEQFF.

The V call is TRBV6-1, the J call TRBJ2-5; 11 nucleotides line up with TRBD1. The J call may be incorrect, as the DNA end agrees better with TRBJ2-7. In germline, CDR1 is MNHNS, CDR2 SASEGT. The CDR3 is 15 amino acids. The CDR3 region is CASSPPGTGGYEQYF. CDR3 coding DNA: TGTGCCAGCAGCCCTCCCGGGACAGGGGGCTACGAGCAGTACTTC.

The chain is built from TRBV9 and TRBJ2-1; TRBD1 matches at 7 bases. CDR1 and CDR2 (germline): SGDLS, YYNGEE. The length of the CDR3 is 19 residues. Trimming took 0 bases from V and 3 from J; bases not matched to a gene: 15. The CDR3 spells CASSVATKEQGHLYNEQFF. The DNA of the CDR3 is TGTGCCAGCAGCGTAGCCACCAAGGAACAGGGGCACCTCTACAATGAGCAGTTCTTC.

Concerning this clone: One junction end does not reproduce the germline sequence, and a read error may be involved. The chain joins TRBV4-2 to TRBJ2-1; 8 bases are shared with TRBD1. Per the germline V gene, CDR1 is LGHNA and CDR2 is YNFKEQ. The CDR3 has 16 amino acids. The CDR3 sequence: CASSEEPVRTGNEQFF. As DNA, the CDR3 is TGTGCCAGCAGCGAAGAACCAGTAAGGACAGGGAATGAGCAGTTCTTC.